The 5 T cell receptor beta chains in this list originate from one sample, sequenced in a study of a mutant IDH1 vaccine in newly diagnosed glioma. Their antigens are not known. Time point in this sample: week 35, safety follow-up. The study gave 300 ug of mutant IDH1 20-mer peptide per vaccine dose, with topical imiquimod. The method was immunoSEQ multiplex PCR; TCRdb's version includes in-frame clones alone and lacks a portion of them. In the table there are under 60,000 clones, about 79% of which are singletons. The source was PBMCs, collected from a glioma patient whose treatment included an IDH1 peptide vaccine. The source is a man between 35 and 55 years old with glioma.

The table lists this clone with a few counts. This chain uses TRBV10-3 with TRBJ2-3; tentative D call: TRBD1 (5 bases). This CDR3 comprises 17 residues. V was pared by 2 bases and J by 0 bases, with 15 bases between. CDR1 and CDR2 (germline): ENHRY, SYGVKD. The CDR3 reads CAISEPIGAISTDTQYF. The CDR3, as DNA: TGTGCCATCAGTGAGCCGATAGGGGCGATTAGCACAGATACGCAGTATTTT.

This clone came up a few times. The V and J genes are TRBV10-1 and TRBJ2-3; perhaps TRBD2 as D (5 bases). V gave up 2 bases and J gave up 1 base, with 13 bases separating them. This CDR3 has 16 residues. Germline V lookup: CDR1 WNHNN, CDR2 SYGVQD (reference sequence). The CDR3 spells CASSEPRGPGTDTQYF. DNA of the CDR3: TGCGCCAGCAGTGAGCCCAGAGGGCCGGGCACAGATACGCAGTATTTT.

This chain links TRBV5-1 with TRBJ2-7; 7 bases map to TRBD1. The germline CDR1 and CDR2 sequences are SGHRS and YFSETQ. Germline trimming cut 6 bases from V and 1 base from J; bases unmatched to any gene: 10. This CDR3 spans 15 amino acids. Written as DNA, the CDR3 is TGCGCCAGCACCTTCGCGAGGGGGCCTTCCTACGAGCAGTACTTC. It translates to CASTFARGPSYEQYF.

The gene calls are TRBV7-9 and TRBJ2-2; 7 bases line up with TRBD2. The length of the CDR3 is 16 residues. The germline gives CDR1 SEHNR, CDR2 FQNEAQ (reference sequence). V dropped 10 bases and J dropped 2; count of bases not matched to a gene: 13. The CDR3 bases are TGTGCCATCCCAGAGGTCCTAGCGGCCAACACCGGGGAGCTGTTTTTT. Residues: CAIPEVLAANTGELFF.

This clone was seen a few times. The CDR3 region has the DNA TGTGCCACATTCCCCGATTCGAACACTGAAGCTTTCTTT. Translation: CATFPDSNTEAFF. The chain joins TRBV28 to TRBJ1-1; the D is unclear. V lost 10 bases and J 1 base, leaving 13 bases between the germline ends. The length of the CDR3 is 13 residues. In germline, CDR1 is MDHEN, CDR2 SYDVKM.